The source of this T cell receptor (beta chain) is a study of vaccination and CD4 T cells after COVID-19 (dated by TCRdb to 2021 to 2024). Describing the broader study: Convalescent patients had a positive SARS-CoV-2 result on nasal swab PCR, and of these patients, 8 or 9 had mild disease and one had severe disease. Participants got two doses of the Pfizer-BioNTech BNT162b2 vaccine (n=8) or two doses of the Moderna mRNA-1273 vaccine (n=2). Post-COVID blood samples were collected from convalescent patients a median of around 96 days after diagnosis, with a range of about 30 to 180 days. In the convalescent cohort there were six males and four females, among whom were two Hispanic individuals, seven Caucasians, two Asians and one multiracial person. As controls, cultures received a CEFX viral epitope pool (the positive control), an HIV-1 Nef peptide pool (the negative control), or no peptide at all. The spike-specific CD4+ TCR repertoire was compared before and after mRNA vaccination in over 9 COVID-19 convalescent patients and a handful of infection-naive healthy vaccine recipients. The cultures were stimulated with overlapping spike peptide pools from SARS-CoV-2 and from the common cold coronaviruses HCoV-NL63, HCoV-OC43 and HCoV-229E. The time from the second vaccine dose to post-vaccine blood sampling had a median of around 72 days and ranged from about 14 to 250 days. Here is what the overall study found, with its caveats: Relatively few convalescent patients were included in the study, and early timepoints after natural infection were not analyzed. Nearly all vaccine-specific clones in convalescent patients (304 of 307) were mono-reactive for SARS-CoV-2 spike rather than cross-reactive with common cold coronaviruses. An increase in the median number of SARS-CoV-2-reactive clonotypes from roughly 20 after infection to some 38 after vaccination was observed, but the change was not found to be significant. Among convalescent patients, a median roughly 90% of the SARS-CoV-2-reactive clones seen after vaccination appeared only after vaccination, which suggests priming specific to the vaccine.

The germline V gene gives CDR1 as MNHNS and CDR2 as SASEGT. Spanning cysteine to phenylalanine, the CDR3 consists of 16 amino acids. Solely the CDR3 DNA is kept, with 48 bases framed from the first base. Germline trimming: 4 bases from V, 6 bases from J; junction bases outside gene matches: 9. In regard to this clonotype: What this receptor recognizes is not known. No per-base quality is available; no much larger clone lies one base away.

The treatment or condition label of this sample denotes: approximately nine-day PBMC culture with coronavirus spike peptide pools or control peptides (ViraFEST assay). The ViraFEST assay, used in the study, expanded antigen-specific T cells with peptide pools and then identified the expanded clonotypes through TCR sequencing. Positive SARS-CoV-2 PCR tests in the convalescent patients dated from March to December 2020, before Alpha, Beta and Delta variants emerged in the United States. PBMCs were cultured at roughly 1.9 million per well in IMDM supplemented with approximately 5% human AB serum and 9.5 to 10 IU/ml IL-2, with approximately 9.2 ug/ml peptide pools added. On days 3 and 7, half of the culture medium was replaced with fresh IL-2-containing medium. After approximately 10 days of culture, CD4+ T cells were isolated by negative selection using the EasySep CD4+ T cell isolation kit. Ficoll-Paque Plus gradient centrifugation was used to isolate PBMCs from whole blood, and the isolated PBMCs were then either used fresh or cryopreserved at -140C. In general, triplicate wells were set up for every culture condition.

The method was PCR. TCR sequencing of DNA from cultured CD4+ T cells used the Oncomine TCR Beta short-read assay at the Johns Hopkins FTIC core. The QIAamp micro DNA kit was used to extract genomic DNA from the cultured CD4+ T cells. Oncomine TCR Beta libraries made from cultured CD4+ T cells were pooled using unique dual indexes and sequenced on an Illumina iSeq 100. Regarding the original processing steps: Non-productive sequences were filtered out, and CDR3s that did not start with C, did not end with F or W, or were shorter than 7 amino acids were discarded. The MANAFEST web application was used to identify antigen-specific clonotypes by comparing peptide-stimulated wells against reference wells and other culture wells. For a clone to be called positive, the clone needed an FDR below 0.05, an odds ratio above 5, and a productive frequency above 0.1% in at least two of three replicate wells. Clonotypes that were significantly expanded in both SARS-CoV-2 spike wells and at least one common cold coronavirus spike condition were defined as cross-reactive. Levenshtein distances (stringdist) and unrooted phylogenetic trees (ape) in R version 3.6.1 were used to assess CDR3 homology. Through fastp at Q25 and MiXCR, TCRdb rebuilt clones from the public reads, retaining in-frame beta chains. Rows are combined by CDR3 protein, so each entry shows the most common genes and DNA. These V and J calls originate from TCRdb's pipeline instead of the authors' own analysis. This sample comprises some 14,000 distinct CDR3 sequences, 60% to 70% of them detected only once. Less than 8.5% of the sample is held by the ten biggest clonotypes.

The sample consisted of CD4+ T cells from blood, cultured in vitro. The TCR sequence derives from a human donor who had recovered from COVID-19. The chain was built from TRBV6-1 and TRBJ1-6, and 7 bases in between align with TRBD1. Here is the DNA: TGTGCCAGCAGTGGAGGGCCCGGGACAGCTAATTCACCCCTCCACTTT. Its protein product is CASSGGPGTANSPLHF.